This is a list of T cell receptor beta chains from one sample in a study of T cell responses to AZD1222 COVID-19 vaccine. Clones were sequenced by immunoSEQ multiplex PCR, and TCRdb holds only the in-frame ones, with some missing. The data hold some 80,000 clones, with 70% to 80% observed a single time. The source was peripheral blood, collected 28 days after the second dose of the MenACWY control vaccine. The receptors were sampled from an adult who received the MenACWY meningococcal vaccine as a control. The CDR3 runs from the conserved cysteine through the conserved F or W. Fields, in order: CDR3 protein, CDR3 DNA, V gene, J gene, clone size, D gene. D genes are given only for firm matches. Expanded clones are given a class, and other clones once, few, many or no size at all.

CASSALQGFQETQYF,TGTGCCAGCAGCGCTCTACAGGGGTTCCAAGAGACCCAGTACTTC,TRBV9,TRBJ2-5,NA,TRBD1
CASSPIGTGSYEQYF,TGTGCCAGCTCACCAATTGGGACAGGAAGCTACGAGCAGTACTTC,TRBV18,TRBJ2-7,NA,TRBD1
CAWTGGDYGYTF,TGTGCCTGGACAGGAGGGGACTATGGCTACACCTTC,TRBV30,TRBJ1-2,NA,NA
CASSGDGANVLTF,TGTGCCAGCTCAGGTGACGGGGCCAACGTCCTGACTTTC,TRBV18,TRBJ2-6,NA,NA
CASSAGQGLGGYTF,TGTGCCAGTAGTGCCGGACAGGGCTTGGGTGGCTACACCTTC,TRBV19,TRBJ1-2,NA,TRBD1
CASRKRDNTEAFF,TGTGCCAGCAGAAAACGGGACAACACTGAAGCTTTCTTT,TRBV12-3/TRBV12-4,TRBJ1-1,NA,NA
CASSPQVGTEAFF,TGTGCCAGCAGTCCCCAGGTTGGGACTGAAGCTTTCTTT,TRBV28,TRBJ1-1,NA,NA
CASSRLVPNTGELFF,TGTGCCAGCAGTAGACTAGTTCCCAACACCGGGGAGCTGTTTTTT,TRBV6-6,TRBJ2-2,NA,NA
CASSEEQGDEQFF,TGTGCCAGCAGTGAAGAACAGGGGGATGAGCAGTTCTTC,TRBV6-1,TRBJ2-1,NA,TRBD1
CASSRRGDRGGEKLFF,TGTGCCAGCAGCCGGCGAGGAGACAGGGGAGGGGAAAAACTGTTTTTT,TRBV21-1,TRBJ1-4,NA,NA
CASSGYRDRGNSPLHF,TGTGCCAGCAGTGGATACCGGGACAGGGGGAATTCACCCCTCCACTTT,TRBV6-1,TRBJ1-6,few,TRBD1
CASSTTYTDTQYF,TGTGCCAGCAGTACCACCTACACAGATACGCAGTATTTT,TRBV27,TRBJ2-3,NA,NA
CASSPGQSDTQYF,TGTGCCAGCAGCCCGGGACAGTCAGATACGCAGTATTTT,TRBV7-9,TRBJ2-3,NA,TRBD1
CASSPMGDGPGNTIYF,TGTGCCAGCAGCCCGATGGGGGACGGCCCCGGAAACACCATATATTTT,TRBV27,TRBJ1-3,NA,NA
CAWSSIQGGGNTEAFF,TGTGCCTGGAGTAGTATTCAGGGAGGGGGGAACACTGAAGCTTTCTTT,TRBV30,TRBJ1-1,NA,NA
CASSSTVGTGELFF,TGTGCCAGCAGTTCGACGGTGGGGACCGGGGAGCTGTTTTTT,TRBV7-3,TRBJ2-2,NA,NA